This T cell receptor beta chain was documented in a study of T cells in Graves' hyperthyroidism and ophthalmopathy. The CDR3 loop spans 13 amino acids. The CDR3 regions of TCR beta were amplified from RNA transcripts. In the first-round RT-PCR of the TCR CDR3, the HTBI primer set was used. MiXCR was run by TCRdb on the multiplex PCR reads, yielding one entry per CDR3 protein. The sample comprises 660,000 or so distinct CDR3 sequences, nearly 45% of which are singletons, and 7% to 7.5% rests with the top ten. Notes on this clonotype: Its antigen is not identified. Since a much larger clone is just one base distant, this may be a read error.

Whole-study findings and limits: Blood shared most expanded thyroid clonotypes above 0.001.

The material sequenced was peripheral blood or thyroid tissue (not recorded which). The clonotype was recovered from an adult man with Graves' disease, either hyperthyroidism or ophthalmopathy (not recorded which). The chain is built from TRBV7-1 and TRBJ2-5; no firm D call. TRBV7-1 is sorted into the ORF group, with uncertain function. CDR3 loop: CASSASSQETQHF. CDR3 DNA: TGTGCCAGCAGCGCGTCTTCCCAAGAGACCCAGCACTTC.